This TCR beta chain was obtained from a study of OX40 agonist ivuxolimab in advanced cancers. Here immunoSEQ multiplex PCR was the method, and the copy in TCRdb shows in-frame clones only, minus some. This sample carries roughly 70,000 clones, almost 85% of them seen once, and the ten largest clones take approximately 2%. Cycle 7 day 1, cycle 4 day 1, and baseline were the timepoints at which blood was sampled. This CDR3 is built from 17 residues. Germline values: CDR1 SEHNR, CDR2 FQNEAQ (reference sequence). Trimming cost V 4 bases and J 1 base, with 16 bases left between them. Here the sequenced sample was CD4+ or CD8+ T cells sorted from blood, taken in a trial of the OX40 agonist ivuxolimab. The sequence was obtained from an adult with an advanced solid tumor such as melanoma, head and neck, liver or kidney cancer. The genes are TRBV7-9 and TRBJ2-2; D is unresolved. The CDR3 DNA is TGTGCCAGCAGCTCAGACCACACCGACGAGAACACCGGGGAGCTGTTTTTT. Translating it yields CASSSDHTDENTGELFF.